The 31 T cell receptor beta chains below all came from one sample that was sequenced in a study of CD8 T cells in ankylosing spondylitis. TCRdb ran MiXCR on the 5' RACE reads and lists one entry per CDR3 protein. Of about 160,000 distinct CDR3 sequences listed, around 9.6% are singletons. Sequencing used blood, either unsorted or a sorted T cell fraction (not recorded which). These receptors were taken from a female donor with ankylosing spondylitis or in good health (not recorded which).

This clonotype showed up just a few times. This chain uses TRBV12-3 or TRBV12-4 with TRBJ2-1, with 10 bases matching TRBD2. V shed 7 bases, J shed 5 bases, and the junction held 8 bases outside the gene matches. This CDR3 comprises 15 residues. CDR3 coding DNA: TGTGCCAGCACCCACGGGACTAGCGCTGACAATGAGCAGTTCTTC. This gives the protein CASTHGTSADNEQFF.

This clonotype was observed at least ten times. V is TRBV10-3 and J is TRBJ2-3; possibly TRBD2 for D (6 bases). Trimming took off 4 bases at V and 0 bases at J, with 11 bases between the two ends. Germline assignment: CDR1 ENHRY and CDR2 SYGVKD. CDR3 length equals 15 residues. The CDR3 region is CAISAEGSSTDTQYF. The CDR3 DNA reads TGTGCCATCAGTGCGGAGGGTTCTAGCACAGATACGCAGTATTTT.

In this sample, this clonotype turned up many times. The CDR3 protein is CSLLPPGASGTYNEQFF. CDR3 coding DNA: TGCAGCCTCCTTCCCCCCGGGGCTAGCGGGACCTACAATGAGCAGTTCTTC. The chain is built from TRBV29-1 and TRBJ2-1, with TRBD2 matching 9 bases. This CDR3 comprises 17 residues. CDR1 is SQVTM, CDR2 ANQGSEA, per germline. V gave up 8 bases and J gave up 2 bases; unmatched junction bases: 16.

This rearrangement joins TRBV2 to TRBJ1-1; possible D gene TRBD1, 5 bases. V gave up 5 bases and J gave up 1 base, with 14 bases separating them. Germline CDR1 and CDR2: SNHLY and FYNNEI. CDR3 length equals 15 residues. The CDR3 loop reads CASSRGRLENTEAFF. The CDR3 nucleotides read TGTGCCAGCAGTAGGGGCCGGTTGGAGAACACTGAAGCTTTCTTT.

This clonotype was recorded many times. The chain couples TRBV20-1 to TRBJ2-1; no clear D. Germline V CDR1 and CDR2: DFQATT, SNEGSKA (reference sequence). The CDR3 contains 11 residues. Trimming took off 1 base at V and 6 bases at J, with 4 bases between the two ends. The CDR3: CSARGVNEQFF. CDR3 DNA: TGCAGTGCTAGAGGGGTCAATGAGCAGTTCTTC.

This clonotype was counted a few times. This chain uses TRBV7-6 with TRBJ1-4; D is unclear. From germline, CDR1 is SGHVS and CDR2 FNYEAQ. This CDR3 spans 11 amino acids. Trimming took 6 bases from V and 7 from J, leaving 6 bases between them. The CDR3 DNA reads TGTGCCAGCAGTTCGAGTGAAAAACTGTTTTTT. This translates into CASSSSEKLFF.

This clonotype has a count of ten or more. V and J are TRBV27 and TRBJ2-2; no reliable D call. CDR3 length equals 13 residues. Germline V gives CDR1 MNHEY, CDR2 SMNVEV (reference sequence). V lost 4 bases to trimming and J lost 5 bases, with 8 bases between them. The CDR3 coding sequence is TGTGCCAGCAGTTGGGGTTGGACCGGGGAGCTGTTTTTT. Its translation: CASSWGWTGELFF.

This clonotype was recorded at least ten times. The rearrangement joins TRBV5-6 to TRBJ2-1; D is unclear. The CDR3 covers 15 residues. V was clipped by 0 bases and J by 5 bases, with 12 bases between them. From germline, CDR1 is SGHDT and CDR2 YYEEEE. This chain's CDR3 is CASSLGWSPHNEQFF. CDR3 nucleotides: TGTGCCAGCAGCTTGGGCTGGAGCCCTCACAATGAGCAGTTCTTC.

V gene TRBV20-1 combines with J gene TRBJ2-3; D possibly corresponds to TRBD2 (6 bases). There are 15 residues in the CDR3. The V and J ends lost 5 bases and 2 bases respectively, with 17 bases between them. In germline, CDR1 is DFQATT, CDR2 SNEGSKA (reference sequence). DNA of the CDR3: TGCAGTGCTGACAGTAGCGGCGAATCCACAGATACGCAGTATTTT. This sequence encodes CSADSSGESTDTQYF.

Ten or more counts support this clonotype. The chain recombines TRBV7-2 with TRBJ2-2; D possibly uses TRBD1 or TRBD2 (5 bases each). Trimming pared 3 bases from V and 9 bases from J, leaving 11 bases between. There are 13 residues in the CDR3. CDR1 is SGHTA, CDR2 FQGNSA, per germline. The CDR3 nucleotides read TGTGCCAGCAGCTTCGGGACGGCGAGGGAGCTGTTTTTT. Protein product: CASSFGTARELFF. The full variable domain, with the rest looked up from reference TRBV7-2 and TRBJ2-2, is GAGVSQSPSNKVTEKGKDVELRCDPISGHTALYWYRQSLGQGLEFLIYFQGNSAPDKSGLPSDRFSAERTGGSVSTLTIQRTQQEDSAVYLCASSFGTARELFFGEGSRLTVL.

This clonotype was seen many times. At one end, the junction sequence differs from germline, possibly due to a read error. The chain uses TRBV5-1 and TRBJ2-1; unclear D gene. The germline gives CDR1 SGHRS, CDR2 YFSETQ. This CDR3 is built from 11 residues. Here the CDR3 reads CASSLSNEQFF. CDR3 nucleotides: TGTGCCAGCAGCTTATCCAATGAGCAGTTCTTC.

V is TRBV2 and J is TRBJ2-7; 8 bases align to TRBD1. CDR3 length: 14 residues. Germline V gene sequence: CDR1 SNHLY, CDR2 FYNNEI. The trim removed 5 bases at V and 4 bases at J, leaving 7 bases unmatched. The CDR3 spells CASSLPDRVYEQYF. The CDR3 nucleotides read TGTGCCAGCAGTCTTCCGGACAGGGTATACGAGCAGTACTTC.

The sample holds a few counts of this clonotype. The V and J genes are TRBV6-1 and TRBJ1-5; 11 nucleotides match TRBD1. The CDR3 length is 15 residues. The germline gives CDR1 MNHNS, CDR2 SASEGT. J was trimmed by 6 bases and V by 6 bases; bases with no gene match: 7. The CDR3 spells CASSPGTGGSQPQHF. For the CDR3, the DNA is TGTGCCAGCAGCCCCGGGACAGGGGGATCTCAGCCCCAGCATTTT.

J is TRBJ2-1 and V is TRBV6-1; D ambiguous. The CDR3 has 13 residues. CDR1 MNHNS and CDR2 SASEGT come from the germline V gene. Deletions cut 7 bases from V and 5 bases from J, with 12 bases between. The CDR3 loop is CASTSPGDNEQFF. DNA for the CDR3: TGTGCCAGCACCTCCCCGGGCGACAATGAGCAGTTCTTC.

This clonotype has just a few counts. The V gene is TRBV7-6, the J gene TRBJ2-7, with 10 bases matching TRBD1. CDR3 length equals 16 residues. V was pared by 5 bases and J by 7 bases, with 14 bases of the junction left unmatched. Germline V gene sequence: CDR1 SGHVS, CDR2 FNYEAQ. CDR3 in amino acids: CASSLRQGAASEEQYF. The CDR3 nucleotides read TGTGCCAGCAGCCTCAGACAGGGGGCAGCTTCGGAGGAGCAGTACTTC. The whole variable domain, remainder taken from reference TRBV7-6 and TRBJ2-7, is GAGVSQSPRYKVTKRGQDVALRCDPISGHVSLYWYRQALGQGPEFLTYFNYEAQQDKSGLPNDRFSAERPEGSISTLTIQRTEQRDSAMYRCASSLRQGAASEEQYFGPGTRLTVT.

This clonotype was counted many times. The chain couples TRBV2 to TRBJ1-1, with 11 positions matching TRBD1. The CDR3 length is 16 residues. Germline V gives CDR1 SNHLY, CDR2 FYNNEI. J was trimmed by 3 bases and V by 5 bases; bases with no gene match: 8. This CDR3 is CASSPGQGEKDTEAFF. CDR3 DNA sequence: TGTGCCAGCAGTCCGGGACAGGGGGAAAAAGACACTGAAGCTTTCTTT.

This clonotype was counted between two and nine times. This chain connects TRBV6-4 to TRBJ2-1; D is ambiguous. Trimming left V 10 bases short and J 5 bases short, with 12 bases between. Per germline, CDR1 MRHNA and CDR2 SNTAGT. This CDR3 is built from 12 residues. The CDR3 region is CAISRRDNEQFF. The CDR3 nucleotides read TGTGCCATTTCGAGACGGGACAATGAGCAGTTCTTC.

This clonotype was picked up many times. This chain connects TRBV29-1 to TRBJ2-7, with D possibly matching TRBD1 (7 bases). From germline, CDR1 is SQVTM and CDR2 ANQGSEA. CDR3 size: 14 residues. V lost 3 bases, J lost 0 bases, and 12 bases lay in between. In DNA form, the CDR3 reads TGCAGCGTTGAGGCGGGACAGAGCTCCTACGAGCAGTACTTC. Residues: CSVEAGQSSYEQYF.

V is TRBV30 and J is TRBJ2-7; 7 bases agree with TRBD1. Germline lookup yields CDR1 GTSNPN and CDR2 SVGIG (reference sequence). This CDR3 comprises 12 residues. With V trimmed by 4 bases and J by 3 bases, 3 bases remained unmatched. In DNA form, the CDR3 reads TGTGCCTGGACCGCAGGGGGCTACGAGCAGTACTTC. The encoded protein is CAWTAGGYEQYF. The whole variable domain, remainder taken from reference TRBV30 and TRBJ2-7, is SQTIHQWPATLVQPVGSPLSLECTVEGTSNPNLYWYRQAAGRGLQLLFYSVGIGQISSEVPQNLSASRPQDRQFILSSKKLLLSDSGFYLCAWTAGGYEQYFGPGTRLTVT.

This clonotype appeared a few times. The V and J genes are TRBV6-5 and TRBJ2-1; D may be TRBD1 (8 bases). Germline V gene data show CDR1 as MNHEY and CDR2 as SVGAGI. The CDR3 is 16 residues long. V was clipped by 5 bases and J by 8 bases, with 22 bases between them. In DNA form, the CDR3 reads TGTGCCAGCAGTCACCCTGACTCACAGGGGGGGCATGAGCAGTTCTTC. It specifies CASSHPDSQGGHEQFF.

The rearrangement joins TRBV4-3 to TRBJ2-7; D gene unclear. Germline assignment: CDR1 LGHNA and CDR2 YSLEER. Trimming removed 2 bases from V and 0 bases from J, with 5 bases in between. This CDR3 comprises 13 residues. The DNA of the CDR3 is TGCGCCAGCAGCCAATCTGTCTCCTACGAGCAGTACTTC. It encodes CASSQSVSYEQYF.

This clonotype came up many times. This chain uses TRBV29-1 with TRBJ2-1, with 9 bases lining up with TRBD2. CDR3 length: 15 amino acids. Looked up from germline, CDR1 is SQVTM and CDR2 is ANQGSEA. V lost 4 bases, J lost 0 bases, and 4 bases stayed unmatched. The CDR3: CSVGAGGSSYNEQFF. CDR3 coding DNA: TGCAGCGTTGGGGCGGGAGGGAGCTCCTACAATGAGCAGTTCTTC.

This clonotype occurred a few times. This rearrangement joins TRBV7-9 to TRBJ2-7, with 11 nucleotides matching TRBD2. The CDR3 length is 15 residues. Per the germline V gene, CDR1 is SEHNR and CDR2 is FQNEAQ (reference sequence). The V segment lost 8 bases and the J segment 5 bases; nucleotides outside the gene matches: 11. For the CDR3, the DNA is TGTGCCAGCGCAGCCGGCGGGACTAGCGGCCACGAGCAGTACTTC. It codes for CASAAGGTSGHEQYF.

V gene TRBV20-1 combines with J gene TRBJ2-1; D might be TRBD2 (5 bases). Trimming removed 3 bases from V and 1 base from J, with 10 bases in between. The CDR3 is made up of 14 amino acids. Per germline, CDR1 DFQATT and CDR2 SNEGSKA (reference sequence). DNA for the CDR3: TGCAGTGCTAGTGACGGGGAGTCCTACAATGAGCAGTTCTTC. It codes for CSASDGESYNEQFF.

In this sample, this clonotype turned up a few times. V is TRBV4-3 and J is TRBJ2-2; D not resolved. CDR1 is LGHNA, CDR2 YSLEER, per germline. The CDR3 contains 19 residues. V was clipped by 2 bases and J by 0 bases, with 19 bases between them. The CDR3 region has the DNA TGCGCCAGCAGCCAACTATCAGCACCAGATCTAGCGAACACCGGGGAGCTGTTTTTT. Translated: CASSQLSAPDLANTGELFF.

This CDR3 is CASSLLAGGSETQYF. CDR3 sequence (DNA): TGTGCCAGCAGTTTATTAGCGGGGGGCTCGGAGACCCAGTACTTC. The chain uses TRBV27 and TRBJ2-5; 10 bases are a match to TRBD2. Germline CDR1 MNHEY, CDR2 SMNVEV (reference sequence). V lost 1 base to trimming and J lost 5 bases; unmatched junction nucleotides: 4. CDR3 size: 15 residues.

This clonotype was counted at least ten times. The chain recombines TRBV4-3 with TRBJ2-1; D is perhaps TRBD2 (6 bases). CDR1 LGHNA and CDR2 YSLEER come from the germline V gene. CDR3 length: 16 amino acids. The ends were cut back, 3 bases at V and 6 bases at J, with 18 bases in the middle. CDR3 sequence: CASSHGTGRSGNEQFF. In DNA form, the CDR3 reads TGCGCCAGCAGCCACGGAACCGGGAGATCGGGCAATGAGCAGTTCTTC.

The V gene is TRBV7-2, the J gene TRBJ1-1; 12 bases fit TRBD1. V was pared by 4 bases and J by 5 bases, with 2 bases of the junction left unmatched. Germline CDR1 and CDR2: SGHTA and FQGNSA. The CDR3 covers 14 residues. As DNA, the CDR3 is TGTGCCAGCAGCTCGGGACAGGGGGCAACTGAAGCTTTCTTT. This gives the protein CASSSGQGATEAFF.

The rearrangement uses TRBV7-9 and TRBJ1-5; D is undetermined. Trimming stripped 7 bases from V and 2 bases from J, with 12 bases between. CDR3 length: 14 residues. CDR1 and CDR2 from the germline V gene are SEHNR and FQNEAQ (reference sequence). The CDR3 sequence: CASTKGPGNQPQHF. The CDR3, as DNA: TGTGCCAGCACCAAAGGGCCGGGCAATCAGCCCCAGCATTTT.

CDR3 sequence: CSGRDSDSYEQYF. In DNA form, the CDR3 reads TGCAGTGGCCGGGACAGCGATTCCTACGAGCAGTACTTC. The chain joins TRBV20-1 to TRBJ2-7; 7 nucleotides match TRBD1. Trimming took 7 bases from V and 1 from J; bases not matched to a gene: 7. The germline V gene encodes CDR1 DFQATT and CDR2 SNEGSKA (reference sequence). This CDR3 comprises 13 residues.

The chain has TRBV5-1 and TRBJ1-3; perhaps TRBD1 as D (6 bases). CDR1 is SGHRS and CDR2 is YFSETQ in the germline V gene. Trimming pared 4 bases from V and 0 bases from J, leaving 11 bases between. The CDR3 is 15 amino acids. The CDR3: CASSRTDLSGNTIYF. In DNA form, the CDR3 reads TGCGCCAGCAGCCGGACAGACCTCTCTGGAAACACCATATATTTT.